A selection of T cell receptor beta chains follows, all from one sample in a study of blood T cell repertoires in COVID-19. Repertoires were generated with immunoSEQ multiplex PCR, while TCRdb's copy carries only in-frame clones and drops some. The repertoire consists of about 370,000 clones, with 85% to 90% occurring once and the leading ten covering 0.9% to 1.1%. Material: PBMCs or T cells enriched from blood (not recorded which). The receptors were sampled from a young man who had recovered from COVID-19. CDR3s include the opening cysteine and the closing phenylalanine or tryptophan. Each record gives: V gene, clone size, J gene, D gene, CDR3 DNA, CDR3 protein. The D gene is left open where the match is weak. Clone size, where shown, is once, few, many, or a class for clones that have expanded.

>TRBV19|-|TRBJ1-5|-
TGTGCCAGTAGTATTAGCGGCGGTCAGCCCCAGCATTTT
CASSISGGQPQHF
>TRBV9|-|TRBJ1-6|-
TGTGCCAGCAGCTCCCCGGGGGGGGTAAATTCACCCCTCCACTTT
CASSSPGGVNSPLHF
>TRBV3-1/TRBV3-2|-|TRBJ1-5|TRBD1
TGTGCCAGCAGCCAAGGTGGACAGGCTAGCAATCAGCCCCAGCATTTT
CASSQGGQASNQPQHF
>TRBV5-1|-|TRBJ2-3|TRBD2
TGCGCCAGCAGCTCGCGCGGACTAGCGGGGGGGCCCGATACGCAGTATTTT
CASSSRGLAGGPDTQYF
>TRBV6-5|few|TRBJ1-3|TRBD1
TGTGCCAGCAGCCGGGACAGGGAGGCTGGAAACACCATATATTTT
CASSRDREAGNTIYF
>TRBV6-5|-|TRBJ1-1|-
TGTGCCAGCAGCCCATATGGAGGCACTGAAGCTTTCTTT
CASSPYGGTEAFF
>TRBV11-2|-|TRBJ2-7|TRBD1
TGTGCCAGCAGCGACGGGCACAGGGGGCAGTACTTC
CASSDGHRGQYF
>TRBV9|-|TRBJ2-2|TRBD1
TGTGCCAGCAGCACGGGACAGGGGGCACGGACCATCACCGGGGAGCTGTTTTTT
CASSTGQGARTITGELFF
>TRBV2|-|TRBJ1-6|-
TGTGCCACACACCTGGGACTTCTTAATTCACCCCTCCACTTT
CATHLGLLNSPLHF
>TRBV10-1|once|TRBJ1-2|-
TGCGCCAGCAGTGAGGTAGGAACAGGGACGAACTATGGCTACACCTTC
CASSEVGTGTNYGYTF
>TRBV18|-|TRBJ2-7|TRBD1
TGTGCCAGCTCACCCCGGGACAGCAACTACGAGCAGTACTTC
CASSPRDSNYEQYF
>TRBV28|-|TRBJ2-3|TRBD1
TGTGCCAGCAGTGCAGGGACAGGGGTAACAGATACGCAGTATTTT
CASSAGTGVTDTQYF
>TRBV29-1|-|TRBJ2-1|TRBD2
TGCAGCTTGGTTCGGGGGGGAGGGCCCAATGAGCAGTTCTTC
CSLVRGGGPNEQFF
>TRBV5-1|-|TRBJ2-1|-
TGCGCCAGCAGCCACCCCGGGGGTGAGCAGTTCTTC
CASSHPGGEQFF
>TRBV19|once|TRBJ2-3|TRBD1
TGTGCCAGTAGGCCGGGACAGGGATCAGATACGCAGTATTTT
CASRPGQGSDTQYF
>TRBV4-3|once|TRBJ1-5|-
TGCGCCAGCAGCCAAGATCTGATGGGGGCTAGCAATCAGCCCCAGCATTTT
CASSQDLMGASNQPQHF
>TRBV7-9|once|TRBJ1-3|-
TGTGCCAGCAGCGCGGACTTCTCTGGAAACACCATATATTTT
CASSADFSGNTIYF
>TRBV7-9|-|TRBJ1-2|-
TGTGCCAGTCCAGACAGAGACTATGGCTACACCTTC
CASPDRDYGYTF
>TRBV12-5|once|TRBJ2-7|TRBD2
TGTGCTAGTGGTTTGGCACTAGCGGGAGAATCGGCAACCTACGAGCAGTACTTC
CASGLALAGESATYEQYF
>TRBV7-2|-|TRBJ2-7|TRBD1
TGTGCCAGCAGCCTTAAGCCCGGGACAGGGGGCATGTACGAGCAGTACTTC
CASSLKPGTGGMYEQYF
>TRBV7-6|-|TRBJ2-1|-
TGTGCCAGCAGCTTACAGCGGAATAGTTATGAGCAGTTCTTC
CASSLQRNSYEQFF
>TRBV4-2|few|TRBJ2-7|TRBD2
TGTGCCAGCAGCCAAGCGGGCCTAGCGGGTTTCTACGAGCAGTACTTC
CASSQAGLAGFYEQYF
>TRBV4-2|-|TRBJ2-2|-
TGTGCCAGCAGCCAGACTCCTCGGTCACCCGGGGAGCTGTTTTTT
CASSQTPRSPGELFF
>TRBV6-2/TRBV6-3|-|TRBJ2-2|TRBD1
TGTGCCAGCAGTCTAGGACAGGGGGGTGCCGGGGAGCTGTTTTTT
CASSLGQGGAGELFF
>TRBV7-2|-|TRBJ2-7|TRBD2
TGTGCCAGCAGCTTAGGGCCCCACAGCGGGAACTCCTACGAGCAGTACTTC
CASSLGPHSGNSYEQYF
>TRBV18|few|TRBJ1-2|TRBD1
TGTGCCAGCTCACCAAACGAGGGGGCGGTCTATGGCTACACCTTC
CASSPNEGAVYGYTF
>TRBV6-2/TRBV6-3|once|TRBJ2-6|TRBD1
TGTGCCAGCAGTTATCCCGGACAGGGGCACTCTGGGGCCAACGTCCTGACTTTC
CASSYPGQGHSGANVLTF
>TRBV27|-|TRBJ2-3|TRBD2
TGTGCCAGCAGTACGGGACTAGCGGGTGACACAGATACGCAGTATTTT
CASSTGLAGDTDTQYF
>TRBV5-1|-|TRBJ1-1|-
TGCGCCAGCAGCGGGGCACCCCAAGAAGCTTTCTTT
CASSGAPQEAFF